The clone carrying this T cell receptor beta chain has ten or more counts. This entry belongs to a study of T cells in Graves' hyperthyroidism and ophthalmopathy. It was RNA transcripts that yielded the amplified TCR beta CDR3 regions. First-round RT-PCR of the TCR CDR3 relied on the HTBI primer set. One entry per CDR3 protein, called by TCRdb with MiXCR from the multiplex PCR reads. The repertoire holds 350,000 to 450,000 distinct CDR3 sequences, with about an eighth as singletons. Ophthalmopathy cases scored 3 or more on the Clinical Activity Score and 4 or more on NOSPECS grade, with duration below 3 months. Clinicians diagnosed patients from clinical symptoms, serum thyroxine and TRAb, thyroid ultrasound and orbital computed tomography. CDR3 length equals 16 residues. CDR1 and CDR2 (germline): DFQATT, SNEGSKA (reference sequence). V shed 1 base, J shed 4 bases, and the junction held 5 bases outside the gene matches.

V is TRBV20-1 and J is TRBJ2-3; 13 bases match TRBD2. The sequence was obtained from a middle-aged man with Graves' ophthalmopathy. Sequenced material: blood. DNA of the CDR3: TGCAGTGCTAGAGGGGGACTAGCGGGATGGGCAGATACGCAGTATTTT. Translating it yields CSARGGLAGWADTQYF.